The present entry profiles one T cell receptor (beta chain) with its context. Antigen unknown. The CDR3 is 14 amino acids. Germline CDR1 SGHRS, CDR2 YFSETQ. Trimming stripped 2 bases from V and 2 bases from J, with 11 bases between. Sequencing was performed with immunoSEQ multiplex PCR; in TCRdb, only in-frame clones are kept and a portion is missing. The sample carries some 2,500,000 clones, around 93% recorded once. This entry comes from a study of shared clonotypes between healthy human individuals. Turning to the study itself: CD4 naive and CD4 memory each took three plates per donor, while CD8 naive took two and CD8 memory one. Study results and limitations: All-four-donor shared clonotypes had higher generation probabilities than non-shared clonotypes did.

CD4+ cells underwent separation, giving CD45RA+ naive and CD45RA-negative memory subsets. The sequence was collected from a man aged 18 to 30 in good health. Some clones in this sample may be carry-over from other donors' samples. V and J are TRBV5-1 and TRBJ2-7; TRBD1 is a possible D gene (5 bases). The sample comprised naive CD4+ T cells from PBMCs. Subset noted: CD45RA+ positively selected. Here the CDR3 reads CASSFTARAYEQYF. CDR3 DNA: TGCGCCAGCAGCTTTACCGCCAGGGCCTACGAGCAGTACTTC. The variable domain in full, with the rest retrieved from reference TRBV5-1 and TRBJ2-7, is KAGVTQTPRYLIKTRGQQVTLSCSPISGHRSVSWYQQTPGQGLQFLFEYFSETQRNKGNFPGRFSGRQFSNSRSEMNVSTLELGDSALYLCASSFTARAYEQYFGPGTRLTVT.